The rows below give T cell receptor beta chains drawn from one sample of a study of blood T cell repertoires in COVID-19. The protocol was immunoSEQ multiplex PCR, while the TCRdb copy is restricted to in-frame clones and leaves out a portion. The sample holds roughly 300,000 clones, roughly 85% seen once. The sequenced sample was peripheral blood. Source of these receptors: a human donor in a cohort sampled during active COVID-19. The CDR3 runs from the conserved cysteine through the conserved F or W. A D gene is named only where the DNA matches it firmly. A row's size may be missing; if present it is once, few, many or a size class.

clone size	J gene	V gene	D gene	CDR3 DNA	CDR3 protein
.	TRBJ2-7	TRBV6-1	.	TGTGCCAGCAGTCCCCAAGGGCAGGGTCTCGGCGAGCAGTACTTC	CASSPQGQGLGEQYF
.	TRBJ2-3	TRBV19	TRBD1	TGTGCCACTAAAGGGGGCGGTACAGATACGCAGTATTTT	CATKGGGTDTQYF
.	TRBJ1-1	TRBV27	.	TGTGCCAGCAGTCCTCCTATTTCGCGGGGGAACACTGAAGCTTTCTTT	CASSPPISRGNTEAFF
.	TRBJ1-4	TRBV19	.	TGTGCCAGTAGTGACGGGGTTGGCTTTAATGAAAAACTGTTTTTT	CASSDGVGFNEKLFF
.	TRBJ2-5	TRBV5-1	.	TGCGCCAGCCAAGAGGGCTGGCAAGAGACCCAGTACTTC	CASQEGWQETQYF
.	TRBJ1-2	TRBV7-2	TRBD1	TGTGCCAGCAGCTCTATGGACAGGGGGCCCCCTCTTTATGGCTACACCTTC	CASSSMDRGPPLYGYTF
.	TRBJ1-5	TRBV6-5	.	TGTGCCAGCAGCTTCCGGGACAATCAGCCCCAGCATTTT	CASSFRDNQPQHF
once	TRBJ2-7	TRBV18	TRBD2	TGTGCCAGCTCACCGGCGCGGGGGGTCGAGCAGTACTTC	CASSPARGVEQYF
.	TRBJ1-2	TRBV18	.	TGTGCCAGCTCACGCGGTGAGGGCCTCGAAGGCTACACCTTC	CASSRGEGLEGYTF
.	TRBJ2-7	TRBV5-1	TRBD1	TGCGCCAGCAGCTTGTGGTTCCAGGGGGACTACGAGCAGTACTTC	CASSLWFQGDYEQYF
.	TRBJ1-5	TRBV14	.	TGTGCCAGCAGCCAAGATCGTGGGCTCAGAAATCAGCCCCAGCATTTT	CASSQDRGLRNQPQHF
.	TRBJ2-7	TRBV3-1/TRBV3-2	.	TGTGCCAGCAGCCAAGCCGGGGAGAAGTACTTC	CASSQAGEKYF
.	TRBJ2-1	TRBV27	.	TGTGCCTCTAAACGGGGCAATGAGCAGTTCTTC	CASKRGNEQFF
.	TRBJ1-5	TRBV5-1	TRBD1	TGCGCCAGCAGCCCCGGAGACAGGGGCAATCAGCCCCAGCATTTT	CASSPGDRGNQPQHF
.	TRBJ2-3	TRBV7-9	TRBD2	TGTGCCAGCAGCTCCCTTCTAGCGGGAATTACAGATACGCAGTATTTT	CASSSLLAGITDTQYF
few	TRBJ1-1	TRBV24-1	.	TGTGCCACCAGTGGCCCCGGGGGGCGGGGGACTGAAGCTTTCTTT	CATSGPGGRGTEAFF
.	TRBJ1-1	TRBV5-5	TRBD1	TGTGCCAGCAGCGACAGGGGATTAGCTTTCTTT	CASSDRGLAFF
.	TRBJ2-7	TRBV5-1	TRBD1	TGCGCCAGCAGCCGCACCGGGACAGAATCCTACGAGCAGTACTTC	CASSRTGTESYEQYF
.	TRBJ2-6	TRBV5-1	TRBD2	TGCGCCAGCAGCTTAGGCGCGGGGGTTCCTTCTGGGGCCAACGTCCTGACTTTC	CASSLGAGVPSGANVLTF
.	TRBJ2-1	TRBV29-1	.	TGCAGCGTTGAGGACGCGCAGGGCTACAATGAGCAGTTCTTC	CSVEDAQGYNEQFF